The 13 T cell receptor beta chains below come from one sample, sequenced in a study of cytomegalovirus exposure and HLA in healthy donors. This PCR relied on a set of 60 Vbeta primers and 13 Jbeta primers. The method was immunoSEQ multiplex PCR; TCRdb's version includes in-frame clones alone and lacks a portion of them. Its table records 100,000 to 150,000 clones. Sample: PBMCs. The receptor set was obtained from a woman aged 40 to 49 in good health and CMV-seronegative.

The chain couples TRBV7-9 to TRBJ1-4, with 7 bases identical to TRBD1. With V trimmed by 4 bases and J by 10 bases, 21 bases remained unmatched. The CDR3 totals 18 residues. Germline V gives CDR1 SEHNR, CDR2 FQNEAQ (reference sequence). The CDR3 nucleotides read TGTGCCAGCAGCTCCTACGGGACAGTCCCTCGGGAGTCTGGAAAACTGTTTTTT. Translating gives CASSSYGTVPRESGKLFF.

The gene calls are TRBV4-1 and TRBJ1-3, with unresolved D. CDR1 is MGHRA and CDR2 is YSYEKL in the germline V gene. This CDR3 region has 15 residues. V dropped 1 base and J dropped 4 bases, with 11 bases sitting between them. The CDR3 loop reads CASSQGVTQGNTIYF. The CDR3 coding sequence is TGCGCCAGCAGCCAAGGAGTTACCCAAGGAAACACCATATATTTT.

J is TRBJ2-3 and V is TRBV4-2; D is undetermined. This CDR3 comprises 12 residues. The germline CDR1 and CDR2 sequences are LGHNA and YNFKEQ. V was cut by 1 base and J by 6 bases, with 5 bases left in between. The CDR3 DNA sequence: TGTGCCAGCAGCCAAGTGGGCGATACGCAGTATTTT. The encoded protein is CASSQVGDTQYF.

The chain carries TRBV28 and TRBJ1-6, with TRBD1 identical over 10 bases. The J segment lost 9 bases and the V segment lost 3 bases, leaving 5 bases of the junction unmatched. This CDR3 comprises 15 residues. Germline CDR1 MDHEN, CDR2 SYDVKM. CDR3 nucleotide sequence: TGTGCCAGCAGTTTCTTGGGGACAGGGGTTTCACCCCTCCACTTT. Protein product: CASSFLGTGVSPLHF. Full variable domain (rest looked up from reference TRBV28 and TRBJ1-6): DVKVTQSSRYLVKRTGEKVFLECVQDMDHENMFWYRQDPGLGLRLIYFSYDVKMKEKGDIPEGYSVSREKKERFSLILESASTNQTSMYLCASSFLGTGVSPLHFGNGTRLTVT.

The chain recombines TRBV27 with TRBJ1-5, with 7 bases aligning to TRBD1. The CDR3 runs 17 residues. Germline values: CDR1 MNHEY, CDR2 SMNVEV (reference sequence). Losses at the gene ends were 6 bases for V and 6 bases for J; bases not matched to a gene: 17. The CDR3 is CASSSPSQGRRGQPQHF. Written as DNA, the CDR3 is TGTGCCAGCAGCTCCCCCTCACAGGGGAGGAGGGGTCAGCCCCAGCATTTT.

V is TRBV7-8 and J is TRBJ1-5; D possibly corresponds to TRBD1 (6 bases). Germline CDR1 SGHVS, CDR2 FQNEAQ. Trimming shortened V by 2 bases and J by 6 bases, and 8 bases separated the two germline ends. The CDR3 extends over 13 amino acids. The DNA of the CDR3 is TGTGCCAGCAGCTTAAGGGGGGGTCAGCCCCAGCATTTT. It is translated as CASSLRGGQPQHF.

This sequence joins TRBV7-2 and TRBJ2-1, with TRBD2 identical over 7 bases. The J segment lost 3 bases and the V segment lost 0 bases, leaving 2 bases of the junction unmatched. The CDR3 covers 15 residues. CDR1 and CDR2 from the germline V gene are SGHTA and FQGNSA. CDR3: CASSLAGGNYNEQFF. CDR3 nucleotide sequence: TGTGCCAGCAGCTTAGCGGGGGGGAACTACAATGAGCAGTTCTTC.

The J gene is TRBJ2-1, the V gene TRBV5-1; tentatively, D is TRBD2 (7 bases). V shed 4 bases and J shed 9 bases, with 14 bases lying between them. The V gene's germline CDR1 is SGHRS and CDR2 YFSETQ. The CDR3 contains 13 residues. The CDR3 spells CASSQGGALEQFF. DNA for the CDR3: TGCGCCAGCAGCCAAGGGGGGGCTCTTGAGCAGTTCTTC.

The chain combines TRBV7-3 with TRBJ1-5; 8 bases are a match to TRBD1. Germline CDR1 is SGHTA and CDR2 is FQGTGA. The V and J ends lost 0 bases and 0 bases, in that order; junction bases with no gene match: 10. This CDR3 comprises 19 residues. CDR3 coding DNA: TGTGCCAGCAGCTTAACCGGGACAGGACAGCTTTATAGCAATCAGCCCCAGCATTTT. This sequence encodes CASSLTGTGQLYSNQPQHF.

The DNA of the CDR3 is TGCGCCAGCAGCTTGGACGGGGACTCTGGAAACACCATATATTTT. Amino acid sequence: CASSLDGDSGNTIYF. The gene calls are TRBV5-1 and TRBJ1-3, with D uncertain. From germline, CDR1 is SGHRS and CDR2 YFSETQ. Trimming pared 0 bases from V and 0 bases from J, leaving 7 bases between. The CDR3 sequence is 15 residues long.

The chain links TRBV7-2 to TRBJ2-7; a weak D match, TRBD2 (5 bases). Trimming removed 5 bases from V and 2 bases from J, with 7 bases in between. From germline, CDR1 is SGHTA and CDR2 FQGNSA. The CDR3 contains 12 residues. CDR3 loop: CASSRDTYEQYV. CDR3 in DNA: TGTGCCAGCAGCCGGGATACCTACGAGCAGTACGTC.

The V and J genes are TRBV5-1 and TRBJ1-1, with D hard to call. The germline V gene encodes CDR1 SGHRS and CDR2 YFSETQ. The CDR3 covers 11 residues. Trimming removed 0 bases at V and 8 bases at J, with 5 bases between. CDR3 in DNA: TGCGCCAGCAGCTTGGCCCAGGAAGCTTTCTTT. Residues: CASSLAQEAFF.

The chain joins TRBV7-2 to TRBJ2-7, with 11 bases that match TRBD1. V lost 5 bases, J lost 5 bases, and 5 bases stayed unmatched. CDR3 length: 14 residues. Germline lookup yields CDR1 SGHTA and CDR2 FQGNSA. The CDR3 DNA reads TGTGCCAGCAGCACCGGACAGGGGGCGCACGAGCAGTACTTC. Translation gives CASSTGQGAHEQYF.